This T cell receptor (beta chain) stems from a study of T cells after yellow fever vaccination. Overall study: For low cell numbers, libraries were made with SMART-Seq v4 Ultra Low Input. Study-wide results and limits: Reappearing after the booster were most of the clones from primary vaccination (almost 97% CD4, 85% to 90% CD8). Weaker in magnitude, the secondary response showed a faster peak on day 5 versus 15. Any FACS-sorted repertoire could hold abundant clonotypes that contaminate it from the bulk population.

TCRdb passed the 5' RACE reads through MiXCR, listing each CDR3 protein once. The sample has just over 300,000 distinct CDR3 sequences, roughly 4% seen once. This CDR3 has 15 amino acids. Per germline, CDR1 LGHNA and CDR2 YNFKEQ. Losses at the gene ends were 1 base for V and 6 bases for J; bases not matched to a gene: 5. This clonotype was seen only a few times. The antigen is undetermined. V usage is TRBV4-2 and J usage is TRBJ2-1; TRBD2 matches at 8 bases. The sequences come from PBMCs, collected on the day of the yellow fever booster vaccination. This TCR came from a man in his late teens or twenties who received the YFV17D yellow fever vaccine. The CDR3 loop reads CASSQVLSGVNEQFF. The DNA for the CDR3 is TGTGCCAGCAGCCAAGTGCTTAGCGGGGTCAATGAGCAGTTCTTC.